Below are 5 T cell receptor beta chains sequenced from a single sample in a study of vaccination and CD4 T cells after COVID-19. Documented treatment: approximately 9-day PBMC culture with coronavirus spike peptide pools or control peptides (ViraFEST assay). Sequenced with the Oncomine TCR Beta short-read assay was DNA taken from cultured CD4+ T cells. From the PCR reads, TCRdb called clonotypes with MiXCR, one entry per CDR3 protein. The sample has fewer than 20,000 distinct CDR3 sequences; about 53% are singletons. Their antigen targets remain unknown. The sample taken for sequencing was CD4+ T cells from blood, cultured in vitro. Receptors originate from a human donor who had recovered from COVID-19.

V usage is TRBV6-1 and J usage is TRBJ1-2; TRBD1 matches 7 bases. CDR1 is MNHNS, CDR2 SASEGT, per germline. This CDR3 comprises 14 residues. Trimming took 7 bases from V and 3 from J; bases not matched to a gene: 8. CDR3: CASNPLGTDYGYTF. DNA for the CDR3: TGTGCCAGCAATCCACTAGGGACAGACTATGGCTACACCTTC.

The V call is TRBV19, the J call TRBJ1-6; D gene ambiguous. The V and J ends lost 3 bases and 7 bases respectively, with 13 bases between them. The CDR3 contains 15 residues. Germline-derived CDR1 and CDR2 are LNHDA and SQIVND (reference sequence). The CDR3 region has the DNA TGTGCCAGTAGTATCATGATAGGACCAAATTCACCCCTCCACTTT. Translating gives CASSIMIGPNSPLHF.

The chain links TRBV11-2 to TRBJ1-2, with D perhaps matching TRBD1 (5 bases). The CDR3 spans 12 residues. CDR1 is SGHAT and CDR2 is FQNNGV in the germline V gene. Trimming stripped 3 bases from V and 6 bases from J, with 8 bases between. CDR3 in amino acids: CASSLEGNGYTF. The CDR3 coding sequence is TGTGCCAGCAGCTTGGAGGGGAATGGCTACACCTTC.

J is TRBJ2-3 and V is TRBV6-1; perhaps TRBD2 as D (6 bases). Germline V gene lookup returns CDR1 MNHNS and CDR2 SASEGT. CDR3 size: 17 residues. The V gene lost 5 bases and the J gene lost 3 bases, with 21 bases spanning the gap. Here the CDR3 DNA reads TGTGCCAGCAGTCCCCGGTTGGGTGGGGGGTCGACAGATACGCAGTATTTT. It translates to CASSPRLGGGSTDTQYF.

This clonotype has a handful of counts. This chain uses TRBV19 with TRBJ1-5; unclear D gene. CDR1 is LNHDA, CDR2 SQIVND, per germline (reference sequence). Trimming removed 0 bases from V and 6 bases from J, with 9 bases in between. The CDR3 runs to 14 residues. CDR3 DNA sequence: TGTGCCAGTAGTATAGAAAGTGGCCCTCAGCCCCAGCATTTT. It is translated as CASSIESGPQPQHF.